The source of this T cell receptor (beta chain) is a study of T cell changes during pregnancy in multiple sclerosis. Between the trimmed V and J ends, which lost 0 bases and 5 bases, there was a span of 8 bases. Per the germline V gene, CDR1 is SGDLS and CDR2 is YYNGEE. The CDR3 is made up of 13 amino acids. This clone was recorded a few times. Other DNA variants within this sample encode the same CDR3. TCRdb's copy holds only in-frame clones and misses some; the assay was immunoSEQ multiplex PCR. The sample contains 30,000 to 45,000 clones, over 75% of which appear only once. The TCR was taken from a female donor with multiple sclerosis, enrolled in a pregnancy study. This material consisted of CD8+ T cells from peripheral blood mononuclear cells, taken before pregnancy. J is TRBJ1-2 and V is TRBV9; no clear D. Here the CDR3 reads CASSVGGDYGYTF. The CDR3 bases are TGTGCCAGCAGCGTAGGCGGGGATTATGGCTACACCTTC.